Presented here are 3 T cell receptor beta chains from one specimen sequenced in a study of shared clonotypes between healthy human individuals. Method: immunoSEQ multiplex PCR; TCRdb's copy keeps in-frame clones and lacks some. The repertoire has fewer than 1.4 million clones, 70% to 80% of them found once; the top ten carry more than 0.55%. The specimen was memory CD4+ T cells from PBMCs. Stated subset: CD45RA-negative fraction. The receptor set was obtained from a man younger than 30 in good health. Some clones in this sample may be carry-over from other donors' samples.

V gene TRBV6-1 combines with J gene TRBJ2-3, with a tentative D call TRBD2 (7 bases). Trimming removed 4 bases at V and 7 bases at J, with 18 bases between. There are 15 residues in the CDR3. In germline, CDR1 is MNHNS, CDR2 SASEGT. CDR3 nucleotide sequence: TGTGCCAGCAGTGTGGGCGTGGGGGGGCCAAATACGCAGTATTTT. It yields the protein CASSVGVGGPNTQYF.

V and J are TRBV5-6 and TRBJ2-3, with 11 bases identical to TRBD2. The CDR3 loop spans 18 amino acids. V lost 3 bases and J lost 3; bases outside the gene matches: 12. The V gene's germline CDR1 is SGHDT and CDR2 YYEEEE. The CDR3 bases are TGTGCCAGCAGCTCGGTTAGCGGGAGGGCTATGAGGACAGATACGCAGTATTTT. It codes for CASSSVSGRAMRTDTQYF.

This clone was detected a few times. The chain uses TRBV2 and TRBJ1-5, with D possibly TRBD1 on 5 matching bases. CDR1 and CDR2 from the germline V gene are SNHLY and FYNNEI. Trimming stripped 5 bases from V and 2 bases from J, with 16 bases between. This CDR3 contains 16 residues. CDR3 nucleotide sequence: TGTGCCAGCAGTCACGGGGGGGAGGTTCGCAATCAGCCCCAGCATTTT. Encoded protein: CASSHGGEVRNQPQHF.